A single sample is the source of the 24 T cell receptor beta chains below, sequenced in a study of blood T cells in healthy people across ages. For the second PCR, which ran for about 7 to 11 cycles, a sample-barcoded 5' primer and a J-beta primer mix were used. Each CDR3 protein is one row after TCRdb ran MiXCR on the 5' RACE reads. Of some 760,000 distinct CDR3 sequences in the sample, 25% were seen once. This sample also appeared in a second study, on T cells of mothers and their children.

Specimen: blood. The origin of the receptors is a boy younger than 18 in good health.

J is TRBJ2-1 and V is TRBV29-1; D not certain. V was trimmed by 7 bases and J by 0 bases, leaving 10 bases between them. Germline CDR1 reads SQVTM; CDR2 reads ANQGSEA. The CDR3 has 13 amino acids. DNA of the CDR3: TGCAGCGCCTCCTTGAGCTCCTACAATGAGCAGTTCTTC. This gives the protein CSASLSSYNEQFF.

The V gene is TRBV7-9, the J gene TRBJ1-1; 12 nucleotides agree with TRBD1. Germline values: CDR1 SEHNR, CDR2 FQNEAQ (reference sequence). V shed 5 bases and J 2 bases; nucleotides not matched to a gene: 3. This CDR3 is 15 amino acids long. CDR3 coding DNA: TGTGCCAGCAGCCAGGGACAGGGGGCAAACACTGAAGCTTTCTTT. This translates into CASSQGQGANTEAFF.

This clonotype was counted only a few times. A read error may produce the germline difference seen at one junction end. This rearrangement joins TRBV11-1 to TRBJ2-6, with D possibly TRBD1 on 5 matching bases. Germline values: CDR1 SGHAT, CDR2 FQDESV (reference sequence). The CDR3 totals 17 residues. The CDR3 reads CASSLKESRSGANVLAF. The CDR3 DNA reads TGTGCCAGCAGCTTAAAAGAATCTAGGTCTGGGGCCAACGTCCTGGCTTTC. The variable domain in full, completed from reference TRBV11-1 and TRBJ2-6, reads EAEVAQSPRYKITEKSQAVAFWCDPISGHATLYWYRQILGQGPELLVQFQDESVVDDSQLPKDRFSAERLKGVDSTLKIQPAELGDSAMYLCASSLKESRSGANVLAFGAGSRLTVL.

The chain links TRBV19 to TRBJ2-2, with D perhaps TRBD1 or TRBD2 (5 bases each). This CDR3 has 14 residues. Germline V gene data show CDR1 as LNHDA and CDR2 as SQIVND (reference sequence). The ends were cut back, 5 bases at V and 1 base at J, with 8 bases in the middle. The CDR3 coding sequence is TGTGCCAGTAGTCGGGGCTGGAACACCGGGGAGCTGTTTTTT. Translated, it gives CASSRGWNTGELFF. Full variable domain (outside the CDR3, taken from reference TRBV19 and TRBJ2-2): DGGITQSPKYLFRKEGQNVTLSCEQNLNHDAMYWYRQDPGQGLRLIYYSQIVNDFQKGDIAEGYSVSREKKESFPLTVTSAQKNPTAFYLCASSRGWNTGELFFGEGSRLTVL.

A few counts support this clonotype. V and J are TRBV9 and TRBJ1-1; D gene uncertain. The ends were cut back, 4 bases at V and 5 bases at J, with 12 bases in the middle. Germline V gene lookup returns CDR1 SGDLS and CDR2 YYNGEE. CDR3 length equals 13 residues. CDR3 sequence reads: CASSYGDKTEAFF. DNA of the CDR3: TGTGCCAGCAGCTACGGGGATAAGACTGAAGCTTTCTTT.

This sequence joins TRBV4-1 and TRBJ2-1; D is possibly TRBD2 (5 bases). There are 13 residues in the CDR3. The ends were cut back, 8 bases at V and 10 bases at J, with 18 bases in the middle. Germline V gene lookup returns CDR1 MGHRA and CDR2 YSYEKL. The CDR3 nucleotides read TGCGCCAGCGGCGGATATCCTAGCTCCGAGCAGTTCTTC. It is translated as CASGGYPSSEQFF.

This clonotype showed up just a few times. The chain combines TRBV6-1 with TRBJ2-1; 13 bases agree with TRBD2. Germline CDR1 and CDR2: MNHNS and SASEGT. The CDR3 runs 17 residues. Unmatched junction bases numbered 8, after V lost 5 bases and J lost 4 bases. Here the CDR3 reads CASSQLAGGPVYNEQFF. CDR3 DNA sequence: TGTGCCAGCAGTCAACTAGCGGGGGGGCCGGTGTACAATGAGCAGTTCTTC.

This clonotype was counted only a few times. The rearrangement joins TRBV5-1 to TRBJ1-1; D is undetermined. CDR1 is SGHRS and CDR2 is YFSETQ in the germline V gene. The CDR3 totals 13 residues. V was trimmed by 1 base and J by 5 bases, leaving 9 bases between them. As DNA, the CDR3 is TGCGCCAGCAGCTTGTGGATTAGGACTGAAGCTTTCTTT. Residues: CASSLWIRTEAFF.

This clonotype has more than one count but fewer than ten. The CDR3 loop is CASSYVTSVSAHNEQFF. The CDR3, as DNA: TGTGCCAGCAGTTACGTGACTAGCGTGTCTGCCCACAATGAGCAGTTCTTC. V is TRBV6-2 or TRBV6-3 and J is TRBJ2-1; 8 bases line up with TRBD2. The CDR3 is 17 amino acids. Per the germline V gene, CDR1 is MNHEY and CDR2 is SVGEGT. The trim removed 2 bases at V and 5 bases at J, leaving 11 bases unmatched.

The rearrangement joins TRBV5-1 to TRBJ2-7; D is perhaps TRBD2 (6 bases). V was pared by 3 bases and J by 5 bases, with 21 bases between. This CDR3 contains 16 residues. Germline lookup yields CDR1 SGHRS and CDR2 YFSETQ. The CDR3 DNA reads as TGCGCCAGCAGCTCGGTTGGGGAGACGACTAGTCACGAGCAGTACTTC. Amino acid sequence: CASSSVGETTSHEQYF.

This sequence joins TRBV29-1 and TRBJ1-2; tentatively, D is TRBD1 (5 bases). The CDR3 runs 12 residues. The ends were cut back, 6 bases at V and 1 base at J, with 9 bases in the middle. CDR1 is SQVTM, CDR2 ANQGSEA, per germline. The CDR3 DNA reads TGCAGCGTCACGACAGATAACTATGGCTACACCTTC. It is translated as CSVTTDNYGYTF.

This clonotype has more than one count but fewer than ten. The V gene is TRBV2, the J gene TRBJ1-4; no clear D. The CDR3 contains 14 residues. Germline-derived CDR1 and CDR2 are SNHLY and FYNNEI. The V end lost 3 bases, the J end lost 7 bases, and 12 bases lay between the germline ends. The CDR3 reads CASSEERFREKLFF. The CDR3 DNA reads TGTGCCAGCAGTGAGGAGAGATTTCGTGAAAAACTGTTTTTT.

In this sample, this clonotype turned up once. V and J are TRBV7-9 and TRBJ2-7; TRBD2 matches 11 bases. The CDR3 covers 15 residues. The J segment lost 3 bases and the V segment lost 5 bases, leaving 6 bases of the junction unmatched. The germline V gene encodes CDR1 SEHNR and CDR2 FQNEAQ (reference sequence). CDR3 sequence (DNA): TGTGCCAGCAGCATCACTAGCGGGAGTCTCTACGAGCAGTACTTC. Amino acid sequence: CASSITSGSLYEQYF.

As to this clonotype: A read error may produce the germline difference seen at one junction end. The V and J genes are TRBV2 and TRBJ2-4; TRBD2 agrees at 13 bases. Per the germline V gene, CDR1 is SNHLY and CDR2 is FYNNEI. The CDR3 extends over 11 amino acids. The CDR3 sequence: CASSLLAGGNF. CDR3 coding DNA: TGTGCCAGCAGCCTACTAGCGGGAGGGAACTTC. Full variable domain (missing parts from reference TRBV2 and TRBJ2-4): EPEVTQTPSHQVTQMGQEVILRCVPISNHLYFYWYRQILGQKVEFLVSFYNNEISEKSEIFDDQFSVERPDGSNFTLKIRSTKLEDSAMYFCASSLLAGGNFGAGTRLSVL.

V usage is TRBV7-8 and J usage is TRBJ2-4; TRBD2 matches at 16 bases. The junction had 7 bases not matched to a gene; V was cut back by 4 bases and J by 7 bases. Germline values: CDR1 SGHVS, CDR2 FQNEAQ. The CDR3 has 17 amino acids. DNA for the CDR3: TGTGCCAGCAGCTCGGGACTAGCGGGAGGGCCGAGGAACATTCAGTACTTC. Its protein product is CASSSGLAGGPRNIQYF.

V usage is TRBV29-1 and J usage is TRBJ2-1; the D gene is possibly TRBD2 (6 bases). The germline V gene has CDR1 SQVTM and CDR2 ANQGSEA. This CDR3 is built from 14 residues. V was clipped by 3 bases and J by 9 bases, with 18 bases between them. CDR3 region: CSVDGGGGAAEQFF. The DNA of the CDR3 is TGCAGCGTTGACGGGGGAGGCGGGGCGGCTGAGCAGTTCTTC.

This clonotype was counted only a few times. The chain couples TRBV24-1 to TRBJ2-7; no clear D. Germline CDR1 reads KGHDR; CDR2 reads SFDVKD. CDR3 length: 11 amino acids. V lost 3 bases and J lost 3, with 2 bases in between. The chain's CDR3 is CATSDDYEQYF. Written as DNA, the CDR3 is TGTGCCACCAGTGATGACTACGAGCAGTACTTC.

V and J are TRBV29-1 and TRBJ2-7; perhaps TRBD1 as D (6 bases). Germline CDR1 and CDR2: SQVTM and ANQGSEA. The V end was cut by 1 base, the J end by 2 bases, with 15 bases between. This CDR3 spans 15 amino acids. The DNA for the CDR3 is TGCAGCGTTGAAGGGGAGCAGGGGCGCGCCTACGAGCAGTACTTC. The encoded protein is CSVEGEQGRAYEQYF.

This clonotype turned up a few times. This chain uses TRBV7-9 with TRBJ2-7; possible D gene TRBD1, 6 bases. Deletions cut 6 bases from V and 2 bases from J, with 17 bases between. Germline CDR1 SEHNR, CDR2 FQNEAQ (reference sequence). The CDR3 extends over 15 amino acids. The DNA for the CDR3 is TGTGCCAGCAGTCGAACCTGGGACAACCCCTACGAGCAGTACTTC. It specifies CASSRTWDNPYEQYF.

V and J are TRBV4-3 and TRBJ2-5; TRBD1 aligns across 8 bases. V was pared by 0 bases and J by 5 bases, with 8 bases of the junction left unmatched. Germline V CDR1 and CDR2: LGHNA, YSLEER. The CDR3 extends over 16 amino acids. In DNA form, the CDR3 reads TGCGCCAGCAGCCAAGATTGGGCAGGGGGCTTGGAGACCCAGTACTTC. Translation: CASSQDWAGGLETQYF.

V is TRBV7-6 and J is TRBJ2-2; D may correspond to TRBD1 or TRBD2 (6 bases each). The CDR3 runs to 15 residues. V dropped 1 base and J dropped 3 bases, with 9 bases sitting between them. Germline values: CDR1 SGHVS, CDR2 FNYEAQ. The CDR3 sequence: CASSLDGGDTGELFF. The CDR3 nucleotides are TGTGCCAGCAGCTTAGACGGGGGCGACACCGGGGAGCTGTTTTTT.

CDR3 sequence reads: CASSQSWGDYEQFF. The CDR3 DNA follows: TGTGCCAGCAGCCAATCGTGGGGGGACTATGAGCAGTTCTTC. V gene TRBV16 combines with J gene TRBJ2-5; TRBD2 is a possible D gene (6 bases). With the DNA end fitting TRBJ2-1 better, the J assignment may be wrong. The CDR3 loop spans 14 amino acids. Germline values: CDR1 KGHSY, CDR2 FQNENV.

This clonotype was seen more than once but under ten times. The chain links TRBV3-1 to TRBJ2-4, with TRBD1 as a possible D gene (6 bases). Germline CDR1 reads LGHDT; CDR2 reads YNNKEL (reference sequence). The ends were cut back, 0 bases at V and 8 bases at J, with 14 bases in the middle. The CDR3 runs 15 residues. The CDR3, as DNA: TGTGCCAGCAGCCAAGACCGGCAGGGGCTCCACATTCAGTACTTC. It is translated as CASSQDRQGLHIQYF.

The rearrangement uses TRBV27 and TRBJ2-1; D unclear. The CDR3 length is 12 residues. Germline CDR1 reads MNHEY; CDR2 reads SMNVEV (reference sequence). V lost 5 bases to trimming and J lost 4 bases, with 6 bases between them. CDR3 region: CASSNNYNEQFF. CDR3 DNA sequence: TGTGCCAGCAGTAATAATTACAATGAGCAGTTCTTC.